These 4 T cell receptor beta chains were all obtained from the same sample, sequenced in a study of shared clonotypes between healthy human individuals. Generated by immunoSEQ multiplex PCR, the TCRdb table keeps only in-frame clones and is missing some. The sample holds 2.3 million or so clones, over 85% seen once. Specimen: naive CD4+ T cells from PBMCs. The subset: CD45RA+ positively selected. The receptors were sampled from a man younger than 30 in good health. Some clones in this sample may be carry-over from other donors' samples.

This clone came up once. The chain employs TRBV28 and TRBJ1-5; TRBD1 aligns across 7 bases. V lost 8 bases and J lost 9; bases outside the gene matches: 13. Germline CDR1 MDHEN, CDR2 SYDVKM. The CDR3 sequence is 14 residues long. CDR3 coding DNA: TGTGCCAGCCTAAAGGGACAGCCCAGGATGCCCCAGCATTTT. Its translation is CASLKGQPRMPQHF.

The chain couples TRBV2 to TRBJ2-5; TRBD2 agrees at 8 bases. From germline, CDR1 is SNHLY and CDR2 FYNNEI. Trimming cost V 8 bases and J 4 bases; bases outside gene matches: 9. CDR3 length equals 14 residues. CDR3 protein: CASRGGWARETQYF. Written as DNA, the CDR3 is TGTGCCAGCCGGGGGGGTTGGGCGCGAGAGACCCAGTACTTC.

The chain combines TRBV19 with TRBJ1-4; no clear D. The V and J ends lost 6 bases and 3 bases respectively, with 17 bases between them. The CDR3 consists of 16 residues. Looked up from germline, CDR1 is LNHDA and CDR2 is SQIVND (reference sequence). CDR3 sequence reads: CASRAWRLGPNEKLFF. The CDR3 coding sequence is TGTGCCAGTAGAGCCTGGCGATTAGGGCCTAATGAAAAACTGTTTTTT.

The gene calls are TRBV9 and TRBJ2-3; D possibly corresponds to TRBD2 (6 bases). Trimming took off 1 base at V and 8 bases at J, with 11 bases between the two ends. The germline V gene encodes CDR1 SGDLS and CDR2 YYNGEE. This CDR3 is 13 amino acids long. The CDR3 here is CASSVTEEGTQYF. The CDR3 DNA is TGTGCCAGCAGCGTAACTGAGGAGGGTACGCAGTATTTT. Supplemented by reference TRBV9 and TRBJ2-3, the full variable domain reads DSGVTQTPKHLITATGQRVTLRCSPRSGDLSVYWYQQSLDQGLQFLIQYYNGEERAKGNILERFSAQQFPDLHSELNLSSLELGDSALYFCASSVTEEGTQYFGPGTRLTVL.